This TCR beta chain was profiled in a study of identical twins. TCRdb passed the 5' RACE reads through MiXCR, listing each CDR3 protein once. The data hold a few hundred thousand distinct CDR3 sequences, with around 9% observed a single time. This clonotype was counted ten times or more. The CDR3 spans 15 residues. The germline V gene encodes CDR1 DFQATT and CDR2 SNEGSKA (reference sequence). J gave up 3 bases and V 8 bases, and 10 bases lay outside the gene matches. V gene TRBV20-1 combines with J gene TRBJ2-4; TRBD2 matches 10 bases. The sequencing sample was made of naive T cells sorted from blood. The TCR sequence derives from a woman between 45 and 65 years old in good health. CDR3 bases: TGCAGTTATGAAGCGGGAGGGCCGAGCAAAAACATTCAGTACTTC. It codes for CSYEAGGPSKNIQYF.